The 6 T cell receptor beta chains listed next were all sequenced from one sample in a study of blood T cell repertoires in COVID-19. Generated by immunoSEQ multiplex PCR, the TCRdb table keeps only in-frame clones and is missing some. The data show about 400,000 clones, 75% to 90% seen once. The sample comprised peripheral blood. These receptors were collected from a woman in her thirties with acute or convalescent COVID-19.

The chain is built from TRBV9 and TRBJ2-3; TRBD2 matches at 8 bases. The CDR3 is 16 amino acids. The V and J ends lost 0 bases and 4 bases, in that order; junction bases with no gene match: 7. From germline, CDR1 is SGDLS and CDR2 YYNGEE. CDR3 sequence: CASSVDGGVWADTQYF. In DNA, the CDR3 is TGTGCCAGCAGCGTAGACGGGGGGGTTTGGGCAGATACGCAGTATTTT.

The gene calls are TRBV10-3 and TRBJ2-7, with TRBD1 matching 9 bases. The CDR3 runs 16 residues. CDR1 and CDR2 (germline): ENHRY, SYGVKD. V lost 5 bases, J lost 0 bases, and 8 bases stayed unmatched. CDR3 in amino acids: CAISLGTGLSSYEQYF. Here the CDR3 DNA reads TGTGCCATCAGTTTGGGGACAGGGCTGAGCTCCTACGAGCAGTACTTC.

The chain couples TRBV18 to TRBJ1-6, with D unclear. V lost 2 bases to trimming and J lost 13 bases, with 15 bases between them. The germline gives CDR1 KGHSH, CDR2 LQKENI. The CDR3 totals 14 residues. In DNA, the CDR3 is TGTGCCAGCTCACCAAATAATTCTGACGGGCCCCTCCACTTT. Protein sequence: CASSPNNSDGPLHF.

The rearrangement uses TRBV6-5 and TRBJ1-5; D is ambiguous. Trimming pared 7 bases from V and 2 bases from J, leaving 15 bases between. The CDR3 totals 15 residues. Germline CDR1 reads MNHEY; CDR2 reads SVGAGI. The DNA of the CDR3 is TGTGCCAGCATAGATGTGAATGAGCGCAATCAGCCCCAGCATTTT. This translates into CASIDVNERNQPQHF.

In DNA, the CDR3 is TGTGCCAGCAGCCCGGACAGGAAGTATGGCTACACCTTC. It yields the protein CASSPDRKYGYTF. The chain recombines TRBV14 with TRBJ1-2; TRBD1 agrees at 7 bases. V shed 4 bases, J shed 5 bases, and the junction held 4 bases outside the gene matches. From germline, CDR1 is SGHDN and CDR2 FVKESK. There are 13 residues in the CDR3.

The chain is built from TRBV4-1 and TRBJ1-6, with 10 nucleotides matching TRBD1. Germline V CDR1 and CDR2: MGHRA, YSYEKL. There are 16 residues in the CDR3. The V gene end was trimmed by 4 bases and the J gene end by 9 bases; junction bases not matched to a gene: 9. The CDR3 here is CASSLSTGQGISPLHF. CDR3 DNA sequence: TGCGCCAGCAGCCTATCAACGGGACAGGGGATTTCACCCCTCCACTTT.